This T cell receptor (beta chain) was documented in a study of T cell responses to AZD1222 COVID-19 vaccine. General study findings and limits: The donor cohort was predominantly white British with a female majority, and clonal diversity may have been underestimated. With dominance at 160-218 and 743-854, vaccine-associated CD4 TCRs spanned spike.

The CDR3 contains 18 residues. V was clipped by 2 bases and J by 4 bases; unmatched bases: 15. Per germline, CDR1 SNHLY and CDR2 FYNNEI. Some clones are missing from TCRdb's copy, which holds only in-frame ones; the method was immunoSEQ multiplex PCR. Among roughly 190,000 clones listed, over 90% were seen once. The count of this clone is one. Its antigen is not identified. Sample: peripheral blood, taken on day 0 of AZD1222 vaccination. This TCR derives from an adult in good health. J is TRBJ2-7 and V is TRBV2; 9 bases map to TRBD2. CDR3 DNA sequence: TGTGCCAGCAGTGAAAAGGGATCCCTTAGCGGGAGATCTTACGAGCAGTACTTC. Encoded protein: CASSEKGSLSGRSYEQYF.